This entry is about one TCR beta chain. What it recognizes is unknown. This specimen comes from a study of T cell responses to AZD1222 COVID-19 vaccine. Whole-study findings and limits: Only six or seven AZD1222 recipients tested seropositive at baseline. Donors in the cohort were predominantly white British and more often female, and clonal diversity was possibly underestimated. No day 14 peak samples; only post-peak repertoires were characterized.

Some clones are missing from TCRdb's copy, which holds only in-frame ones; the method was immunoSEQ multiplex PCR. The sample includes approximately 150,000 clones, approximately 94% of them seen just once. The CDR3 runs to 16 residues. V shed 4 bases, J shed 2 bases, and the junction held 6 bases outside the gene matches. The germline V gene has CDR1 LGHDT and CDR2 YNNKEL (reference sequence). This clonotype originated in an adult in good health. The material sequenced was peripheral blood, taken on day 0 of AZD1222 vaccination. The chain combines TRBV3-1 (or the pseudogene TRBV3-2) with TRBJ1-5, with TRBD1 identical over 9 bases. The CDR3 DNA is TGTGCCAGCAGCCGCGGACAGGGGTTGGGCAATCAGCCCCAGCATTTT. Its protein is CASSRGQGLGNQPQHF.